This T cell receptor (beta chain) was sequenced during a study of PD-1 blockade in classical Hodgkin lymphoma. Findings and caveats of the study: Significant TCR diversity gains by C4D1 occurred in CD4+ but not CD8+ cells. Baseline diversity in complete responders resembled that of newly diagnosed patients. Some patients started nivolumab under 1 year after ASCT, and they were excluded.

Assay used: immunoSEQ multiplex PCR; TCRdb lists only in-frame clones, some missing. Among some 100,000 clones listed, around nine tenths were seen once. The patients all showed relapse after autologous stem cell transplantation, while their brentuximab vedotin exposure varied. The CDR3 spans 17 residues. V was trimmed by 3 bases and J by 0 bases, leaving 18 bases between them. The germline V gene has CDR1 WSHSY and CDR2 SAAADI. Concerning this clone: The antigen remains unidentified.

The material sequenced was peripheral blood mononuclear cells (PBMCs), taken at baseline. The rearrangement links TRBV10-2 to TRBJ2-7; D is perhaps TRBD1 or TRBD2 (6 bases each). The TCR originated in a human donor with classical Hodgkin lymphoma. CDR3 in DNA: TGCGCCAGCAGTGATCAGAGGGGGACTTGGGGCTCCTACGAGCAGTACTTC. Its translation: CASSDQRGTWGSYEQYF.